Included here is one T cell receptor beta chain sequence, with context. Per the germline V gene, CDR1 is SGHRS and CDR2 is YFSETQ. Trimming removed 5 bases from V and 8 bases from J, with 19 bases in between. The CDR3 consists of 14 residues. The record originates from a study of blood T cell repertoires in COVID-19. As for the study in general: PBMCs, B-cell-depleted T cells, or T cells were the source of the cDNA or gDNA that made up the material.

Participant reports of clinical history set cohort assignment. Exposed study participants had met a COVID-19 case within 2 weeks before entry. TCRdb keeps only in-frame clones here, not all; method: immunoSEQ multiplex PCR. The repertoire holds 150,000 or so clones, with roughly 88% as singletons. The material sequenced was PBMCs or T cells enriched from blood (not recorded which). The clonotype comes from a man between 65 and 85 years old who had been exposed to COVID-19. This chain joins TRBV5-1 and TRBJ1-2, with D possibly TRBD1 on 5 matching bases. CDR3 loop: CASRPVPGEDGYTF. The CDR3 coding sequence is TGCGCCAGCAGGCCTGTTCCGGGGGAGGACGGCTACACCTTC.